This T cell receptor beta chain is from a study of Ad26.COV2.S vaccination and SARS-CoV-2 variants (dated by TCRdb to about 2021). Broadly, across the study: Donors in the vaccine arm were drawn from COV1001, a multicentre, randomized, double-blind, placebo-controlled phase I-IIa trial testing Ad26.COV2.S in healthy adults. Ad26.COV2.S was administered intramuscularly at a dose of 5x10^10 or 1x10^11 viral particles, either as one shot or as two shots given 56 days apart. TCRbeta repertoire sequencing was used to assess the specificity and breadth of SARS-CoV-2-reactive T cell receptors after Ad26.COV2.S vaccination. The TCR-sequenced set comprised about 32 samples: approximately 19 Ad26.COV2.S vaccine recipients, 5 placebo recipients and 8 SARS-CoV-2 convalescent individuals. Participants in the trial were split at random into five groups of five each, receiving low-dose or high-dose Ad26.COV2.S once or twice, or else placebo on both occasions. Investigators remained blinded to trial group allocation during experiments and outcome assessment.

On this clone itself: What antigen it recognizes has not been identified. Per-nucleotide qualities are absent, and no much larger clonotype sits a single base away.

The sample's treatment or condition label, in plain terms: some 20 received Ad26.COV2.S at low or high dose, single or two shots; roughly 5 received placebo; per-sample allocation not given. Repertoires of vaccine and placebo recipients were sequenced from samples collected on day 63 after the first injection. In Cohort 1b, 20 to 25 adults aged 18-55 years were enrolled at a single site in Boston, USA, between 29 July and 7 August 2020. Ad26.COV2.S was a replication-incompetent adenovirus type 26 vector that expressed a prefusion-stabilized SARS-CoV-2 spike protein derived from the original Wuhan strain. The immunoSEQ Assay was used to sequence TCRbeta CDR3 regions. After extraction, genomic DNA underwent amplification by bias-controlled multiplex PCR, followed by high-throughput sequencing. For the original study's pipeline: Collapsing and filtering of sequences were performed to quantify the absolute abundance of each unique TCRbeta CDR3 region. Usable DNA was measured by amplifying reference genes present in all nucleated cells, and TCRbeta template counts were normalized to that usable DNA to estimate T cell fraction. Repertoire TCRs were annotated as SARS-CoV-2-specific when V gene, CDR3 amino acid sequence and J gene were exactly matched to a known reactive TCR set. MIRA supplied the reference SARS-CoV-2 TCR set, which was filtered for enrichment in COVID-19-positive ImmuneCODE repertoires so that public or cross-reactive TCRs were removed. Based on the MIRA antigens, annotated TCRs were further analysed at the level of specific ORF or position within ORF. Breadth was defined as the number of annotated unique rearrangements divided by the total number of unique productive rearrangements, and depth was defined as the summed frequency of the annotated unique rearrangements. Two-sided Wilcoxon rank-sum tests were applied when comparing TCR breadth between groups. TCRdb mirrors the immuneACCESS table, restricted to in-frame sequences. Some clones are absent from its copies; in checked studies, under half trace to an unresolved V gene, and the reason for the others is unknown. Clone size and V and J calls were adopted from that table, with D and trimming inferred from the DNA. This sample lists a few hundred thousand clones; about four fifths were detected once. The leading ten clones occupy more than 7% of the sample.

Results the study describes overall, beyond this receptor: Vaccine and placebo recipients had comparable non-spike TCR breadth, which fits with the vaccine containing only spike. The study was not powered for comparison of responses between vaccine doses or regimens. Spike-specific TCR breadth was higher in Ad26.COV2.S recipients than in placebo recipients (P = 0.0014). The authors noted that total T cell responses may have been underestimated by the TCR breadth and depth analyses. After vaccination, substantial breadth of spike-specific CD8+ and CD4+ T cell responses was reported.

Taken from cysteine to phenylalanine, the CDR3 has 12 residues. Only CDR3 DNA remains: 36 bases, in frame from the first base. V trim: 8 bases; J trim: 11 bases; unmatched bases: 8. Reading the germline V gene (reference sequence) gives CDR1 SSHAT and CDR2 FNYEAQ. The receptor comes from a person aged 18 to 65 who received the Ad26.COV2.S COVID-19 vaccine or a placebo. In this chain, TRBV7-7 is recombined with TRBJ2-3; TRBD1 matches 9 bases in the middle. Specimen: peripheral blood, collected in a trial of Ad26.COV2.S vaccine versus placebo. The sequenced DNA: TGTGCCAGCTCGGGACAGGGACTAAAGCAGTATTTT. Translated, this gives CASSGQGLKQYF.